This T cell receptor beta chain is drawn from a study of T-cell memory formation after mild COVID-19. Study-wide context: Among the donors, TCR clusters were largely specific to each donor.

A few counts support this clonotype. What it recognizes is unknown. 5'RACE with constant-segment primers yielded barcoded, UMI-tagged TCR alpha and TCR beta cDNA libraries. TCRdb ran MiXCR on the 5' RACE reads and lists one entry per CDR3 protein. The sample lists 100,000 or so distinct CDR3 sequences; 11% were seen once. General study results and limits: Those CD4+ clones that contracted were mainly in CM and EM (CD8+ ones in EMRA).

CDR1 SGHRS and CDR2 YFSETQ come from the germline V gene. Deletions cut 2 bases from V and 3 bases from J, with 6 bases between. The CDR3 is made up of 13 amino acids. The sequence derives from a man aged 18 to 29 who had mild COVID-19 (a few samples of this study predate the infection). Cell type and time point are not known. V is TRBV5-1 and J is TRBJ2-1; D is unclear. Sequenced: PBMCs or a T cell subset sorted from them (not recorded which). DNA for the CDR3: TGCGCCAGCAGCTTTTTCGACTACAATGAGCAGTTCTTC. Protein: CASSFFDYNEQFF.